These 14 T cell receptor beta chains originate from one sample sequenced in a study of naive and memory T cell subsets. Both TRBC1 and TRBC2 were covered by a beta constant-region primer of two equimolar oligonucleotides. From the UMI-ligation and nested PCR reads, TCRdb called clonotypes with MiXCR, one entry per CDR3 protein. The sample has some 100,000 distinct CDR3 sequences, 7% seen once; the top ten hold 1.6%. Sequenced material: central memory CD4+ T cells from blood. These receptors all come from a human donor in good health.

This clonotype was counted many times. This rearrangement joins TRBV29-1 to TRBJ1-5, with unresolved D. The CDR3 extends over 13 amino acids. Germline V CDR1 and CDR2: SQVTM, ANQGSEA. V lost 2 bases and J 4 bases, leaving 9 bases between the germline ends. CDR3 coding DNA: TGCAGCGTTGAAATGGGCAGAAATCAGCCCCAGCATTTT. It translates to CSVEMGRNQPQHF.

Many counts were recorded for this clonotype. This chain joins TRBV12-3 or TRBV12-4 and TRBJ1-2; no clear D gene. The V end lost 8 bases, the J end lost 2 bases, and 6 bases lay between the germline ends. CDR3 size: 11 residues. This chain's CDR3 is CASSRNYGYTF. The CDR3, as DNA: TGTGCCAGCTCCCGGAACTATGGCTACACCTTC.

The chain carries TRBV9 and TRBJ1-2, with a weak D call TRBD1 (5 bases). Germline CDR1 and CDR2: SGDLS and YYNGEE. This CDR3 is 15 amino acids long. V was cut by 3 bases and J by 5 bases, with 17 bases left in between. In DNA, the CDR3 is TGTGCCAGCAGCGGACGAGACAGCTCCCCATATGGCTACACCTTC. Its protein is CASSGRDSSPYGYTF.

Ten or more counts support this clonotype. The chain couples TRBV18 to TRBJ1-1, with 7 nucleotides matching TRBD1. After removal of 2 bases from V and 4 bases from J, the junction contained 7 bases not matched to a gene. The CDR3 runs 15 residues. Germline V lookup: CDR1 KGHSH, CDR2 LQKENI. The CDR3 DNA is TGTGCCAGCTCACCAGATACAGGGGCGGGCACTGAAGCTTTCTTT. Protein product: CASSPDTGAGTEAFF.

This clonotype was recorded at least ten times. This rearrangement joins TRBV3-1 to TRBJ1-6, with 8 nucleotides matching TRBD1. CDR1 LGHDT and CDR2 YNNKEL come from the germline V gene (reference sequence). CDR3 length: 15 amino acids. V dropped 4 bases and J dropped 11; count of bases not matched to a gene: 10. CDR3 protein: CASSPRTGRRAPLHF. The CDR3 DNA follows: TGTGCCAGCAGCCCCCGGACAGGGAGGCGCGCACCCCTCCACTTT.

This clonotype has at least ten counts. The J gene is TRBJ1-2, the V gene TRBV9; a weak D match, TRBD1 (5 bases). CDR3 length equals 14 residues. Germline-derived CDR1 and CDR2 are SGDLS and YYNGEE. V gave up 0 bases and J gave up 6 bases, with 12 bases separating them. The CDR3 loop reads CASSVAPQDHGYTF. CDR3 in DNA: TGTGCCAGCAGCGTAGCCCCACAGGACCATGGCTACACCTTC. Full variable domain (missing parts from reference TRBV9 and TRBJ1-2): DSGVTQTPKHLITATGQRVTLRCSPRSGDLSVYWYQQSLDQGLQFLIQYYNGEERAKGNILERFSAQQFPDLHSELNLSSLELGDSALYFCASSVAPQDHGYTFGSGTRLTVV.

This clonotype was seen ten or more times. The rearrangement joins TRBV27 to TRBJ1-2; 8 bases line up with TRBD1. CDR1 and CDR2 from the germline V gene are MNHEY and SMNVEV (reference sequence). This CDR3 comprises 15 residues. V lost 5 bases and J lost 5; bases outside the gene matches: 10. The CDR3 DNA sequence: TGTGCCAGCAGTCCCCGGGACAGGCCCCTATATGGCTACACCTTC. This encodes CASSPRDRPLYGYTF.

In its sample, this clonotype was seen many times. This chain links TRBV11-2 with TRBJ1-1; D ambiguous. The CDR3 has 15 amino acids. The germline V and J ends were trimmed by 1 base and 0 bases, with 9 bases remaining between them. Germline V gene lookup returns CDR1 SGHAT and CDR2 FQNNGV. The CDR3 protein is CASSLGPGLNTEAFF. CDR3 DNA: TGTGCCAGCAGCTTAGGTCCGGGCCTGAACACTGAAGCTTTCTTT.

This sequence joins TRBV7-2 and TRBJ2-7, with D possibly matching TRBD1 (5 bases). Trimming stripped 5 bases from V and 6 bases from J, with 11 bases between. The CDR3 sequence is 12 residues long. Looked up from germline, CDR1 is SGHTA and CDR2 is FQGNSA. Here the CDR3 DNA reads TGTGCCAGCAGCCGGCCAGGGTTCGAGCAGTACTTC. Translated, it gives CASSRPGFEQYF.

This clonotype was observed many times. The chain is built from TRBV7-6 and TRBJ2-1; D is possibly TRBD2 (6 bases). The V gene lost 3 bases and the J gene lost 1 base, with 10 bases spanning the gap. The germline CDR1 and CDR2 sequences are SGHVS and FNYEAQ. The CDR3 runs to 15 residues. The CDR3 nucleotides are TGTGCCAGCAGCTTTGGGGGGATTTCCTACAATGAGCAGTTCTTC. As protein: CASSFGGISYNEQFF.

CDR3 protein: CASRRWSNLNTEAFF. DNA for the CDR3: TGTGCCAGCAGGCGATGGAGCAACCTGAACACTGAAGCTTTCTTT. This chain connects TRBV2 to TRBJ1-1, with D unresolved. This CDR3 contains 15 residues. V gave up 6 bases and J gave up 0 bases, with 14 bases separating them. CDR1 SNHLY and CDR2 FYNNEI come from the germline V gene.

CDR3 sequence (DNA): TGTGCCAGTAGTATAGATCGCTATGGCTACACCTTC. It yields the protein CASSIDRYGYTF. J is TRBJ1-2 and V is TRBV19; D remains ambiguous. The CDR3 sequence is 12 residues long. V was trimmed by 0 bases and J by 4 bases, leaving 3 bases between them. The germline CDR1 and CDR2 sequences are LNHDA and SQIVND (reference sequence).

The chain employs TRBV20-1 and TRBJ1-5, with a weak D call TRBD1 (6 bases). The CDR3 is 14 amino acids. Germline loops: CDR1 DFQATT, CDR2 SNEGSKA (reference sequence). The ends were cut back, 5 bases at V and 1 base at J, with 12 bases in the middle. The CDR3: CSALVGGSNQPQHF. The DNA for the CDR3 is TGCAGTGCTCTGGTGGGGGGCAGCAATCAGCCCCAGCATTTT.

The V call is TRBV18, the J call TRBJ2-5, with D perhaps matching TRBD2 (6 bases). Germline assignment: CDR1 KGHSH and CDR2 LQKENI. V gave up 10 bases and J gave up 1 base, with 13 bases separating them. The CDR3 covers 13 residues. The CDR3 here is CATSEGFQETQYF. CDR3 DNA sequence: TGTGCCACCTCGGAGGGATTCCAAGAGACCCAGTACTTC. Looking up the rest from reference TRBV18 and TRBJ2-5 gives the full variable domain: NAGVMQNPRHLVRRRGQEARLRCSPMKGHSHVYWYRQLPEEGLKFMVYLQKENIIDESGMPKERFSAEFPKEGPSILRIQQVVRGDSAAYFCATSEGFQETQYFGPGTRLLVL.